Shown below are 6 T cell receptor beta chains from a single sample sequenced in a study of T-cell reconstitution after alpha-beta-depleted transplantation in children. During its preparation, the TCRbeta library received unique molecular identifiers. In TCRdb, the PCR reads were re-called with MiXCR into one record per CDR3 protein. This sample yields roughly 300,000 distinct CDR3 sequences, of which around a tenth are seen a single time; about 25% belongs to the top ten. The sequencing used peripheral blood, collected 180 days after TCRalphabeta/CD19-depleted stem cell transplant. Receptors were obtained from a male patient aged 2-10 years who had a stem cell transplant for chronic granulomatous disease, so the T cells may come from the graft donor.

The genes are TRBV7-6 and TRBJ2-7; TRBD1 matches 10 bases. Germline trimming cut 0 bases from V and 3 bases from J; bases unmatched to any gene: 5. This CDR3 contains 16 residues. Germline CDR1 SGHVS, CDR2 FNYEAQ. Here the CDR3 DNA reads TGTGCCAGCAGCTTAGCCGGGACAGGGGCTCTCTACGAGCAGTACTTC. This translates into CASSLAGTGALYEQYF.

This clonotype was found a few times. The V and J genes are TRBV7-6 and TRBJ2-2, with a weak D call TRBD2 (6 bases). Per germline, CDR1 SGHVS and CDR2 FNYEAQ. Trimming removed 2 bases from V and 6 bases from J, with 16 bases in between. This CDR3 has 16 amino acids. Here the CDR3 reads CASSLPWGESAGELFF. In DNA, the CDR3 is TGTGCCAGCAGCTTACCCTGGGGGGAATCGGCCGGGGAGCTGTTTTTT.

The sample holds many counts of this clonotype. The chain is built from TRBV27 and TRBJ2-5, with D perhaps TRBD2 (5 bases). CDR1 and CDR2 from the germline V gene are MNHEY and SMNVEV (reference sequence). The CDR3 covers 16 residues. Trimming cost V 6 bases and J 3 bases, with 20 bases left between them. The DNA for the CDR3 is TGTGCCAGCAGATCGGACTCAACGCCTAAAGAAGAGACCCAGTACTTC. Its protein is CASRSDSTPKEETQYF.

This clonotype was recorded many times. The J gene is TRBJ2-1, the V gene TRBV11-2; 9 bases are shared with TRBD1. The J segment lost 2 bases and the V segment lost 6 bases, leaving 17 bases of the junction unmatched. The CDR3 is 19 residues long. Germline assignment: CDR1 SGHAT and CDR2 FQNNGV. The CDR3: CASRGRDRETLATYNEQFF. The CDR3 region has the DNA TGTGCCAGCAGGGGTCGGGACAGGGAGACACTAGCGACCTACAATGAGCAGTTCTTC.

This clonotype was counted ten times or more. V gene TRBV7-6 combines with J gene TRBJ1-6; 11 nucleotides align to TRBD1. Trimming removed 5 bases from V and 11 bases from J; junction bases left unmatched: 8. Germline V gene lookup returns CDR1 SGHVS and CDR2 FNYEAQ. The CDR3 runs 15 residues. CDR3: CASSAGTGGIAPLHF. For the CDR3, the DNA is TGTGCCAGCAGCGCAGGGACAGGGGGTATTGCACCCCTCCACTTT.

The table lists this clonotype with many counts. The chain employs TRBV12-3 or TRBV12-4 and TRBJ2-1, with 7 nucleotides matching TRBD2. CDR3 length: 12 amino acids. J lost 10 bases, V lost 6 bases, and 6 bases had no gene match. In DNA form, the CDR3 reads TGTGCCAGCAGCCCACCGGGACTAGAGCAGTTCTTC. Its translation: CASSPPGLEQFF.